The rows below give T cell receptor beta chains drawn from one sample of a study of cytomegalovirus exposure and HLA in healthy donors. Profiled with immunoSEQ multiplex PCR; TCRdb holds only in-frame clones, not every one. The table lists 160,000 or so clones, less than 85% of them singletons, with about 1.3% in the top ten. Sequencing used PBMCs. Receptors were obtained from a man in his 60s in good health and CMV-seronegative. Both conserved end residues are part of each CDR3. Fields, in order: clone size, J gene, D gene, V gene, CDR3 DNA, CDR3 protein. A D gene is named only where the DNA matches it firmly. Rows may omit the clone size; those that give it use once, few, many or a size class.

.,TRBJ1-3,TRBD1,TRBV28,TGTGCCAGCAGTTTCTCCACAGGGGGCTCTGGAAACACCATATATTTT,CASSFSTGGSGNTIYF
.,TRBJ1-1,TRBD1,TRBV29-1,TGCAGCGGTGGACAGGGATACACTGAAGCTTTCTTT,CSGGQGYTEAFF
.,TRBJ2-2,TRBD2,TRBV7-2,TGTGCCAGCAGCCCAGTGGGGACTAGCGTTGCCGGGGAGCTGTTTTTT,CASSPVGTSVAGELFF
.,TRBJ2-1,.,TRBV5-1,TGCGCCAGCAGCTTGGTAGAGACAGCCTACAATGAGCAGTTCTTC,CASSLVETAYNEQFF
.,TRBJ2-5,.,TRBV29-1,TGCAGCGTTGGGTCCGTACAGGGAGAGACCCAGTACTTC,CSVGSVQGETQYF
.,TRBJ1-6,.,TRBV7-3,TGTGCCAGCAGCCAGGGTTTAAACTCACCCCTCCACTTT,CASSQGLNSPLHF
.,TRBJ2-3,TRBD2,TRBV7-9,TGTGCCAGCAGCTTAGTCCTAGCGGGGGCTCGGGATACGCAGTATTTT,CASSLVLAGARDTQYF
.,TRBJ2-1,TRBD2,TRBV11-3,TGTGCCAGCAGCGGAAGCCTCCTAGCGGGAGGATCCAATGAGCAGTTCTTC,CASSGSLLAGGSNEQFF
.,TRBJ2-5,TRBD2,TRBV7-2,TGTGCCAGCAGCTTAGTAGCGGGGGTAGAGACCCAGTACTTC,CASSLVAGVETQYF
few,TRBJ2-5,TRBD2,TRBV30,TGTGCCTGGAGTGTACAACTAGCGCAAGAGACCCAGTACTTC,CAWSVQLAQETQYF
.,TRBJ2-3,.,TRBV5-6,TGTGCCAGCAGCAGAGGACAGATCACAGATACGCAGTATTTT,CASSRGQITDTQYF
.,TRBJ1-2,TRBD1,TRBV7-2,TGTGCCAGCAGCCGCTGGACAGGGGGCGCCTATGGCTACACCTTC,CASSRWTGGAYGYTF
once,TRBJ2-3,TRBD2,TRBV7-3,TGTGCCAGCAGCTTCGGACTAGCCACAGATACGCAGTATTTT,CASSFGLATDTQYF
.,TRBJ1-5,.,TRBV7-2,TGTGCCAGCAGCTTAGAATTCAGCGCTCCCAATCAGCCCCAGCATTTT,CASSLEFSAPNQPQHF
.,TRBJ1-4,.,TRBV5-5,TGTGCCAGCAGCTTGTTAGGGGAAAATGAAAAACTGTTTTTT,CASSLLGENEKLFF
.,TRBJ2-3,.,TRBV25-1,TGTGCCAGCAGGGATGGGCGTAGGGGGGGGTATTGGACAGATACGCAGTATTTT,CASRDGRRGGYWTDTQYF
.,TRBJ2-7,.,TRBV10-3,TGTGCCATCAGTGAGTCGTCCGGGAGCTCCTACGAGCAGTACTTC,CAISESSGSSYEQYF
.,TRBJ1-4,.,TRBV5-4,TGTGCCAGCAGCTTTCGGGGGGAGGAAAAACTGTTTTTT,CASSFRGEEKLFF
.,TRBJ2-5,TRBD2,TRBV7-9,TGTGCCAGCAGCGATGGACTAGCGGGGCCGACACAAGAGACCCAGTACTTC,CASSDGLAGPTQETQYF
.,TRBJ2-3,.,TRBV4-2,TGTGCCAGCAGCCAAGCTGAGGCAGATACGCAGTATTTT,CASSQAEADTQYF
.,TRBJ1-1,TRBD1,TRBV30,TGTGCCTGGGACCCCCGGACAGGGGGCGACACTGAAGCTTTCTTT,CAWDPRTGGDTEAFF
.,TRBJ2-1,TRBD2,TRBV7-8,TGTGCCAGCAGCTTCCGGAGGAGCGGGGGGCCGAATGAGCAGTTCTTC,CASSFRRSGGPNEQFF
.,TRBJ1-5,TRBD1,TRBV28,TGTGCCAGCCACCCTTCCGGACCCCCCCACTTCAGGGGGAATAGGGAAAGTAATCAGCCCCAGCATTTT,CASHPSGPPHFRGNRESNQPQHF
.,TRBJ2-2,TRBD1,TRBV6-1,TGTGCCAGCAGTCAGGACAGGGACGCCGGGGAGCTGTTTTTT,CASSQDRDAGELFF
.,TRBJ1-5,.,TRBV6-1,TGTGCCAGCAAAGTTCCAGGACAGCTCAATCAGCCCCAGCATTTT,CASKVPGQLNQPQHF
.,TRBJ2-3,TRBD1,TRBV7-2,TGTGCCAGCAGCTTACGCGCAGGGGGCCAATATACGCAGTATTTT,CASSLRAGGQYTQYF
.,TRBJ2-7,TRBD2,TRBV4-1,TGCGCCAGCAGCCAAGAAACTAGCGGGAGGGCCGTCAGTTACGAGCAGTACTTC,CASSQETSGRAVSYEQYF
.,TRBJ2-1,.,TRBV7-8,TGTGCCAGCAGCTTAGCGCCTCAGGGCTCCTACAATGAGCAGTTCTTC,CASSLAPQGSYNEQFF
.,TRBJ2-3,.,TRBV6-1,TGTGCCAGCAGCCAGGGCCTCAGCACAGATACGCAGTATTTT,CASSQGLSTDTQYF
few,TRBJ1-3,.,TRBV7-8,TGTGCCAGCAGCTTAGACAGTACTGGAAACACCATATATTTT,CASSLDSTGNTIYF
few,TRBJ2-2,.,TRBV19,TGTGCCAGTAGTAGAGGAGGTGCGAACACCGGGGAGCTGTTTTTT,CASSRGGANTGELFF
.,TRBJ2-5,TRBD2,TRBV9,TGTGCCAGCAGCGTCGGACTAGCGGGAGGGGGGCAAGAGACCCAGTACTTC,CASSVGLAGGGQETQYF
.,TRBJ1-4,.,TRBV7-8,TGTGCCAGCAGCATCGGGGACTCGGGTGAAAAACTGTTTTTT,CASSIGDSGEKLFF
.,TRBJ2-2,.,TRBV7-2,TGTGCCAGCAGCTTAAACGCTGGCGGAAACACCGGGGAGCTGTTTTTT,CASSLNAGGNTGELFF
.,TRBJ2-7,TRBD2,TRBV11-2,TGTGCCAGCAGCTTTAGCGGGGGAGCCTCCTACGAGCAGTACTTC,CASSFSGGASYEQYF
.,TRBJ1-1,TRBD1,TRBV27,TGTGCCAGCAGGTTACTGGGACAGGGGGGCGCTGAAGCTTTCTTT,CASRLLGQGGAEAFF
.,TRBJ1-2,.,TRBV5-8,TGTGCCAGTACACAGGGTATTAGGGGCTACACCTTC,CASTQGIRGYTF